A single sample gave rise to the 27 T cell receptor beta chains below, sequenced in a study of regulatory T cells in long-lasting Graves disease. Arm-PCR of CDR3 regions and iRepertoire HTBI primers were the basis on which TCR beta libraries were built. Via MiXCR, TCRdb re-called the multiplex PCR reads, giving one row per CDR3 protein. Among about 350,000 distinct CDR3 sequences listed, around 15% were seen once. Specified time point: newly diagnosed GD, antithyroid drugs for less than 3 months. PBMC-extracted RNA yielded the TCR library. These data also formed part of another study, on T cells in Graves' hyperthyroidism and ophthalmopathy.

Source: peripheral blood mononuclear cells (PBMCs), taken at new diagnosis, from a patient treated with antithyroid drugs. The receptors were sampled from a woman younger than 30 with Graves disease.

Concerning this clonotype itself: Given a much more abundant clone one base away, this may be a read error. V and J are TRBV6-2 or TRBV6-3 and TRBJ2-7, with 9 positions matching TRBD1. Germline V gene lookup returns CDR1 MNHEY and CDR2 SVGEGT. The V segment lost 3 bases and the J segment 4 bases; nucleotides outside the gene matches: 4. There are 14 residues in the CDR3. CDR3 in amino acids: CASSYGTGNYEQYF. The CDR3 region has the DNA TGTGCCAGCAGTTATGGGACAGGGAATTACGAGCAGTACTTC.

This sequence joins TRBV5-5 and TRBJ2-1, with D possibly TRBD2 on 6 matching bases. CDR1 and CDR2 from the germline V gene are SGHKS and YYEKEE (reference sequence). The CDR3 has 12 amino acids. Deletions cut 2 bases from V and 10 bases from J, with 10 bases between. For the CDR3, the DNA is TGTGCCAGCAGCTTTTGGGGAGGCGAGCAGTTCTTC. Translated, it gives CASSFWGGEQFF.

This clonotype was seen repeatedly, ten times or more. The chain links TRBV6-2 or TRBV6-3 to TRBJ1-5, with a possible D match to TRBD1 (5 bases). Looked up from germline, CDR1 is MNHEY and CDR2 is SVGEGT. This CDR3 region has 14 residues. The V end lost 4 bases, the J end lost 4 bases, and 11 bases lay between the germline ends. The CDR3 DNA reads as TGTGCCAGCAGTTCGCGACAGACAAATCAGCCCCAGCATTTT. As protein: CASSSRQTNQPQHF.

This clonotype was counted between two and nine times. The chain is built from TRBV29-1 and TRBJ2-1, with 11 bases that match TRBD1. Germline lookup yields CDR1 SQVTM and CDR2 ANQGSEA. The CDR3 contains 12 residues. J was trimmed by 12 bases and V by 5 bases; bases with no gene match: 6. The CDR3 bases are TGCAGCGTTTCCGGGACAGGGGGATCGCAGTTCTTC. Translation: CSVSGTGGSQFF.

This clonotype has ten or more counts. The genes are TRBV2 and TRBJ1-5; the D gene is possibly TRBD1 (5 bases). V was cut by 7 bases and J by 5 bases, with 9 bases left in between. The CDR3 totals 12 residues. CDR1 is SNHLY, CDR2 FYNNEI, per germline. The CDR3 here is CASTRGDQPQHF. CDR3 nucleotides: TGTGCCAGCACCCGGGGGGATCAGCCCCAGCATTTT.

This chain links TRBV5-6 with TRBJ2-5, with 8 bases lining up with TRBD2. Trimming removed 4 bases from V and 1 base from J; junction bases left unmatched: 6. CDR1 and CDR2 (germline): SGHDT, YYEEEE. The CDR3 has 15 amino acids. CDR3 in DNA: TGTGCCAGCAGCGCTCGACTAGCGAGCCAAGAGACCCAGTACTTC. This gives the protein CASSARLASQETQYF. Variable domain in full (rest from reference TRBV5-6 and TRBJ2-5): DAGVTQSPTHLIKTRGQQVTLRCSPKSGHDTVSWYQQALGQGPQFIFQYYEEEERQRGNFPDRFSGHQFPNYSSELNVNALLLGDSALYLCASSARLASQETQYFGPGTRLLVL.

This clonotype was seen ten or more times. J is TRBJ2-2 and V is TRBV5-1, with TRBD2 matching over 9 bases. In germline, CDR1 is SGHRS, CDR2 YFSETQ. V trimming: 1 base; J trimming: 2 bases; junction bases outside the gene matches: 12. The CDR3 covers 19 residues. CDR3 DNA: TGCGCCAGCAGCTTGCAAACTAGCGGGTTAATCGTTAACACCGGGGAGCTGTTTTTT. This gives the protein CASSLQTSGLIVNTGELFF.

At least ten counts were recorded for this clonotype. CDR3 in amino acids: CSARADRGHQETQYF. The CDR3 DNA reads TGCAGTGCTAGAGCCGACAGGGGGCACCAAGAGACCCAGTACTTC. V and J are TRBV20-1 and TRBJ2-5, with 10 positions matching TRBD1. The junction had 2 bases not matched to a gene; V was cut back by 1 base and J by 0 bases. In germline, CDR1 is DFQATT, CDR2 SNEGSKA (reference sequence). This CDR3 is built from 15 residues.

This clonotype was picked up a small number of times. J is TRBJ2-3 and V is TRBV24-1, with 10 bases lining up with TRBD2. Trimming cost V 4 bases and J 4 bases; bases outside gene matches: 10. This CDR3 region has 17 residues. CDR1 KGHDR and CDR2 SFDVKD come from the germline V gene. The CDR3 DNA sequence: TGTGCCACCAGTGACCCAGCGGGGGGGCGGGTCCCAGATACGCAGTATTTT. This codes for CATSDPAGGRVPDTQYF.

This clonotype was picked up many times. The gene calls are TRBV3-1 and TRBJ2-7; the match to TRBD2 covers 13 bases. The trim removed 1 base at V and 3 bases at J, leaving 3 bases unmatched. There are 16 residues in the CDR3. Germline V gene data show CDR1 as LGHDT and CDR2 as YNNKEL (reference sequence). CDR3 protein: CASSQGWTSGGYEQYF. For the CDR3, the DNA is TGTGCCAGCAGCCAAGGTTGGACTAGCGGGGGCTACGAGCAGTACTTC.

This clonotype was observed a few times. The rearrangement joins TRBV6-2 or TRBV6-3 to TRBJ2-7; 8 nucleotides agree with TRBD1. The ends lost 7 bases at V and 6 bases at J; junction bases unmatched: 11. CDR1 MNHEY and CDR2 SVGEGT come from the germline V gene. The CDR3 contains 14 residues. CDR3 bases: TGTGCCAGCACCCCGACAGGGGCTACTTCCGAGCAGTACTTC. Translation: CASTPTGATSEQYF.

This sequence joins TRBV19 and TRBJ1-1; D uncertain. From germline, CDR1 is LNHDA and CDR2 SQIVND (reference sequence). Trimming removed 6 bases at V and 1 base at J, with 12 bases between. The CDR3 extends over 14 amino acids. CDR3 sequence reads: CASRRTRGNTEAFF. DNA for the CDR3: TGTGCCAGTAGGCGAACGCGGGGGAACACTGAAGCTTTCTTT.

The J gene is TRBJ1-5, the V gene TRBV20-1, with unresolved D. The CDR3 runs to 15 residues. The ends were cut back, 2 bases at V and 1 base at J, with 12 bases in the middle. Germline V lookup: CDR1 DFQATT, CDR2 SNEGSKA (reference sequence). CDR3 sequence: CSARPIGRSNQPQHF. The CDR3, as DNA: TGCAGTGCTAGACCCATAGGACGGAGCAATCAGCCCCAGCATTTT.

This clonotype was seen repeatedly, ten times or more. This rearrangement joins TRBV19 to TRBJ2-3; D possibly corresponds to TRBD2 (6 bases). The CDR3 has 16 residues. Deletions cut 3 bases from V and 3 bases from J, with 16 bases between. In germline, CDR1 is LNHDA, CDR2 SQIVND (reference sequence). The CDR3 loop is CASSIVRGARTDTQYF. CDR3 nucleotide sequence: TGTGCCAGTAGTATCGTGCGGGGAGCTCGGACAGATACGCAGTATTTT.

This clonotype was counted between two and nine times. The V and J genes are TRBV20-1 and TRBJ2-2; unclear D gene. The germline V gene encodes CDR1 DFQATT and CDR2 SNEGSKA (reference sequence). This CDR3 is 13 amino acids long. The germline V and J ends were trimmed by 2 bases and 0 bases, with 4 bases remaining between them. CDR3 coding DNA: TGCAGTGCTAGACAGCCGAACACCGGGGAGCTGTTTTTT. This codes for CSARQPNTGELFF.

CDR3 DNA: TGTGCCAGCGATGAGGGGCAGAGATATGGCTACACCTTC. It translates to CASDEGQRYGYTF. The V gene is TRBV2, the J gene TRBJ1-2, with D perhaps matching TRBD1 (5 bases). V dropped 8 bases and J dropped 5 bases, with 15 bases sitting between them. The CDR3 has 13 amino acids. From germline, CDR1 is SNHLY and CDR2 FYNNEI.

This clonotype was counted ten times or more. J is TRBJ2-3 and V is TRBV29-1, with 9 nucleotides matching TRBD2. With V trimmed by 5 bases and J by 4 bases, 4 bases remained unmatched. The CDR3 runs to 13 residues. Germline V gene data show CDR1 as SQVTM and CDR2 as ANQGSEA. CDR3 sequence: CSVRGREADTQYF. The DNA of the CDR3 is TGCAGCGTTCGCGGGAGGGAGGCAGATACGCAGTATTTT.

This clonotype was recorded many times. V is TRBV20-1 and J is TRBJ1-5; 9 nucleotides align to TRBD1. V shed 4 bases, J shed 0 bases, and the junction held 7 bases outside the gene matches. CDR3 length equals 16 residues. Germline V gene lookup returns CDR1 DFQATT and CDR2 SNEGSKA (reference sequence). Here the CDR3 reads CSAIKGQGPSNQPQHF. The CDR3 DNA follows: TGCAGTGCTATCAAAGGACAGGGGCCTAGCAATCAGCCCCAGCATTTT.

J is TRBJ2-5 and V is TRBV6-1; 9 positions agree with TRBD2. This CDR3 region has 16 residues. V shed 7 bases, J shed 5 bases, and the junction held 14 bases outside the gene matches. Per germline, CDR1 MNHNS and CDR2 SASEGT. Written as DNA, the CDR3 is TGTGCCAGCACCCCCGAAGCGGGGGGACGGTGGGAGACCCAGTACTTC. Encoded protein: CASTPEAGGRWETQYF.

This clonotype appeared a few times. V is TRBV12-3 or TRBV12-4 and J is TRBJ1-3; D uncertain. CDR3 length equals 14 residues. Trimming removed 6 bases at V and 0 bases at J, with 9 bases between. The CDR3 region has the DNA TGTGCCAGCAGCTGGGCCGGCTCTGGAAACACCATATATTTT. It encodes CASSWAGSGNTIYF.

This chain uses TRBV5-1 with TRBJ1-2; weak D call: TRBD1 (6 bases). V lost 2 bases to trimming and J lost 5 bases, with 13 bases between them. The germline V gene encodes CDR1 SGHRS and CDR2 YFSETQ. CDR3 length: 14 amino acids. CDR3 nucleotide sequence: TGCGCCAGCAGCTTAACGGGGGCTGAGTATGGCTACACCTTC. Translating it yields CASSLTGAEYGYTF.

In this sample, this clonotype turned up a few times. The chain carries TRBV30 and TRBJ1-1; D is possibly TRBD1 (6 bases). The CDR3 runs to 13 residues. The germline CDR1 and CDR2 sequences are GTSNPN and SVGIG (reference sequence). V gave up 4 bases and J gave up 1 base, with 10 bases separating them. The CDR3 nucleotides are TGTGCCTGGAACGGACAGCCGAACACTGAAGCTTTCTTT. Protein sequence: CAWNGQPNTEAFF.

Comments on this clonotype: At one boundary the junction diverges from the germline segment, which might be a read error. In nucleotides, the CDR3 is TGCGCCAGCAGGCCGGGACAGGACAATGAAAAACTGCTTTTT. Its translation: CASRPGQDNEKLLF. This rearrangement joins TRBV5-1 to TRBJ1-4; TRBD1 aligns across 8 bases. Germline loops: CDR1 SGHRS, CDR2 YFSETQ. CDR3 size: 14 residues.

The sample holds a few counts of this clonotype. A read error is likely, as this CDR3 ends without the conserved phenylalanine or tryptophan. The chain links TRBV6-4 to TRBJ1-1; maybe TRBD1 (5 bases). V lost 3 bases and J lost 1, with 9 bases in between. This CDR3 has 14 amino acids. CDR1 and CDR2 (germline): MRHNA, SNTAGT. CDR3 residues: CASSDGTENTEAFL. In nucleotides, the CDR3 is TGTGCCAGCAGTGATGGGACTGAGAACACTGAAGCTTTCCTT.

Many counts were recorded for this clonotype. CDR3 region: CASRIVDSGTYNEQFF. The DNA of the CDR3 is TGTGCCAGCAGGATTGTAGATAGCGGAACCTACAATGAGCAGTTCTTC. The J gene is TRBJ2-1, the V gene TRBV2; D perhaps matches TRBD2 (6 bases). The CDR3 totals 16 residues. V lost 6 bases and J lost 2, with 17 bases in between. Looked up from germline, CDR1 is SNHLY and CDR2 is FYNNEI. The variable domain in full, completed from reference TRBV2 and TRBJ2-1, reads EPEVTQTPSHQVTQMGQEVILRCVPISNHLYFYWYRQILGQKVEFLVSFYNNEISEKSEIFDDQFSVERPDGSNFTLKIRSTKLEDSAMYFCASRIVDSGTYNEQFFGPGTRLTVL.

This clonotype was observed many times. The genes are TRBV5-1 and TRBJ2-1; possible D gene TRBD2, 6 bases. This CDR3 has 15 residues. V lost 0 bases and J lost 7, with 14 bases in between. Germline V gives CDR1 SGHRS, CDR2 YFSETQ. CDR3 sequence (DNA): TGCGCCAGCAGCTTGGTGGTGGGAGCGGGTAATGAGCAGTTCTTC. Its translation: CASSLVVGAGNEQFF.

This clonotype was counted only a few times. The chain is built from TRBV4-2 and TRBJ2-2; 7 bases map to TRBD2. The germline gives CDR1 LGHNA, CDR2 YNFKEQ. The CDR3 covers 17 residues. The J segment lost 1 base and the V segment lost 0 bases, leaving 5 bases of the junction unmatched. DNA of the CDR3: TGTGCCAGCAGCCAAGAGCAAGCGGGGATGAACACCGGGGAGCTGTTTTTT. It codes for CASSQEQAGMNTGELFF.